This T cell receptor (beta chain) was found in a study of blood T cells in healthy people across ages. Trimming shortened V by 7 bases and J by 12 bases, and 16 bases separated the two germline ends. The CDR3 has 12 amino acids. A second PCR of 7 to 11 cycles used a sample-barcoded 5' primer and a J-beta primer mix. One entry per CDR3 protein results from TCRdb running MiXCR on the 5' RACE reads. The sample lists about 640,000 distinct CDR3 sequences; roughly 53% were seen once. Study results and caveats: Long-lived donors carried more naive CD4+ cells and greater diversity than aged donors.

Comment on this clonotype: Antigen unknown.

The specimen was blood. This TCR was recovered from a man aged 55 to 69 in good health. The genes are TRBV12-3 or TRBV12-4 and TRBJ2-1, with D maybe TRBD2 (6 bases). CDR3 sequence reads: CASTPFGRTQFF. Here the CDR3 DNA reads TGTGCCAGCACCCCCTTTGGGAGGACGCAGTTCTTC.